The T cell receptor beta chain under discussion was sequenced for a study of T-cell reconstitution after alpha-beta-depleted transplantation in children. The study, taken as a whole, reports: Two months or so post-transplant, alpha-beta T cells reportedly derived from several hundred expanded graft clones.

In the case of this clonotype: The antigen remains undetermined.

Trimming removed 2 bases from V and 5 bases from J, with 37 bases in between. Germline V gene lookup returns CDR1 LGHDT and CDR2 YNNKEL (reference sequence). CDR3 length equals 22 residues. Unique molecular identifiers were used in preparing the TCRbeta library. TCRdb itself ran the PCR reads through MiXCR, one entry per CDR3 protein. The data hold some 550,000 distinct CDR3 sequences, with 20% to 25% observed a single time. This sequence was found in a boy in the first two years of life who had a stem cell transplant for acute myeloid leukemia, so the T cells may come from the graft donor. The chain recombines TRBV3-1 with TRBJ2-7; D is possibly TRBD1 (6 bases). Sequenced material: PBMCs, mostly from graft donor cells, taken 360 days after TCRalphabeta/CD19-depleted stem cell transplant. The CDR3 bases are TGTGCCAGCAGCCAAACTGCGTGGGTGGCTTCCTTCAGGGGAGAGGCGCCACACGAGCAGTACTTC. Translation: CASSQTAWVASFRGEAPHEQYF.